The present T cell receptor beta chain was sequenced within a study of blood T cell repertoires in COVID-19. Profiled with immunoSEQ multiplex PCR; TCRdb holds only in-frame clones, not every one. Of about 140,000 clones in the sample, roughly 80% were seen once. CDR3 size: 15 residues. The ends were cut back, 2 bases at V and 9 bases at J, with 19 bases in the middle. Per germline, CDR1 SGHTA and CDR2 FQGNSA. This sequence originates from a human donor in a cohort sampled during active COVID-19. The rearrangement uses TRBV7-2 and TRBJ1-1; no clear D. Sequenced sample: peripheral blood. CDR3 nucleotide sequence: TGTGCCAGCAGCTTACGAAGGGCGCCGGGATTACAAGCTTTCTTT. It specifies CASSLRRAPGLQAFF.